Presented here are 31 T cell receptor beta chains from one specimen sequenced in a study of shared clonotypes between healthy human individuals. This table comes from immunoSEQ multiplex PCR, and its TCRdb copy is limited to in-frame clones, with some not included. The repertoire consists of about 530,000 clones, with approximately 79% occurring once and the leading ten covering approximately 13%. The sequencing input was PBMCs. These receptors were obtained from a woman aged 40 to 50 in good health. Some clones in this sample may be carry-over from other donors' samples.

This clone was picked up a small number of times. The chain uses TRBV7-9 and TRBJ2-7; D is unclear. Germline V gene lookup returns CDR1 SEHNR and CDR2 FQNEAQ (reference sequence). The CDR3 is 13 residues long. V shed 6 bases and J shed 1 base, with 10 bases lying between them. CDR3 protein: CASRKGESYEQYF. The DNA for the CDR3 is TGTGCCAGCAGGAAGGGCGAGTCCTACGAGCAGTACTTC.

The chain carries TRBV27 and TRBJ2-7; TRBD1 agrees at 11 bases. The CDR3 totals 14 residues. The germline CDR1 and CDR2 sequences are MNHEY and SMNVEV (reference sequence). V was pared by 6 bases and J by 2 bases, with 3 bases of the junction left unmatched. The CDR3 region is CASRRGQGAYEQYF. CDR3 sequence (DNA): TGTGCCAGCAGAAGGGGACAGGGGGCCTACGAGCAGTACTTC.

To note about this clone: One junction end disagrees with the germline gene, perhaps due to a read error. The chain is built from TRBV11-2 and TRBJ2-7; tentative D call: TRBD1 (6 bases). The CDR3 totals 16 residues. Germline CDR1 reads SGHAT; CDR2 reads FQNNGV. CDR3: CASTLIMADRSYEQYF. The CDR3 DNA follows: TGTGCCAGCACCTTAATCATGGCGGACAGATCCTACGAGCAGTACTTC. Full variable domain (missing parts from reference TRBV11-2 and TRBJ2-7): EAGVAQSPRYKIIEKRQSVAFWCNPISGHATLYWYQQILGQGPKLLIQFQNNGVVDDSQLPKDRFSAERLKGVDSTLKIQPAKLEDSAVYLCASTLIMADRSYEQYFGPGTRLTVT.

The chain joins TRBV4-1 to TRBJ2-2; a possible D gene is TRBD1 (5 bases). The CDR3 sequence is 17 residues long. Per germline, CDR1 MGHRA and CDR2 YSYEKL. The germline V and J ends were trimmed by 0 bases and 0 bases, with 11 bases remaining between them. CDR3 coding DNA: TGCGCCAGCAGCCAAGATGGGGCGCGTGCGAACACCGGGGAGCTGTTTTTT. It specifies CASSQDGARANTGELFF.

The chain joins TRBV27 to TRBJ1-2; D is unclear. This CDR3 region has 15 residues. Trimming pared 6 bases from V and 0 bases from J, leaving 14 bases between. Germline loops: CDR1 MNHEY, CDR2 SMNVEV (reference sequence). CDR3 in DNA: TGTGCCAGCAGCAACCGGGATTACTCTAACTATGGCTACACCTTC. It translates to CASSNRDYSNYGYTF.

The V gene is TRBV2, the J gene TRBJ1-2; 11 bases fit TRBD1. This CDR3 comprises 14 residues. The trim removed 6 bases at V and 4 bases at J, leaving 4 bases unmatched. From germline, CDR1 is SNHLY and CDR2 FYNNEI. This CDR3 is CASRGQGAIYGYTF. Written as DNA, the CDR3 is TGTGCCAGCAGAGGACAGGGGGCGATCTATGGCTACACCTTC.

The chain couples TRBV7-2 to TRBJ2-1; unclear D gene. Germline CDR1 is SGHTA and CDR2 is FQGNSA. This CDR3 is 15 amino acids long. Between the trimmed V and J ends, which lost 2 bases and 0 bases, there was a span of 8 bases. The CDR3 sequence is CASSLTLSSYNEQFF. The CDR3 DNA reads TGTGCCAGCAGCTTAACCCTGAGCTCCTACAATGAGCAGTTCTTC. The full variable domain, in which reference TRBV7-2 and TRBJ2-1 provide the parts outside the CDR3, is GAGVSQSPSNKVTEKGKDVELRCDPISGHTALYWYRQSLGQGLEFLIYFQGNSAPDKSGLPSDRFSAERTGGSVSTLTIQRTQQEDSAVYLCASSLTLSSYNEQFFGPGTRLTVL.

V and J are TRBV12-5 and TRBJ1-2; 8 positions match TRBD1. The CDR3 is 15 amino acids. Trimming took 5 bases from V and 1 from J; bases not matched to a gene: 6. Germline assignment: CDR1 LGHNT and CDR2 FRNRAP. The CDR3 loop reads CASGGGQGDNYGYTF. CDR3 bases: TGTGCTAGTGGTGGCGGACAGGGTGATAACTATGGCTACACCTTC.

The chain combines TRBV5-1 with TRBJ2-1, with 11 bases identical to TRBD2. The CDR3 runs 18 residues. Losses at the gene ends were 1 base for V and 0 bases for J; bases not matched to a gene: 6. Germline CDR1 reads SGHRS; CDR2 reads YFSETQ. The CDR3 region is CASSLLIAGGISYNEQFF. The CDR3 coding sequence is TGCGCCAGCAGCTTGTTGATAGCGGGAGGGATCTCCTACAATGAGCAGTTCTTC.

This clone was observed a handful of times. The CDR3 DNA sequence: TGTGCCAGCAGTGAAGGCAGCCTCACTGGGTACGAGCAGTACTTC. Amino acid sequence: CASSEGSLTGYEQYF. The rearrangement links TRBV6-1 to TRBJ2-7, with no clear D. Trimming took off 1 base at V and 4 bases at J, with 14 bases between the two ends. CDR1 is MNHNS, CDR2 SASEGT, per germline. The CDR3 totals 15 residues.

The chain combines TRBV5-1 with TRBJ2-1; D tentatively fits TRBD1 or TRBD2 (6 bases each). The CDR3 length is 14 residues. Deletions cut 4 bases from V and 2 bases from J, with 10 bases between. Germline CDR1 reads SGHRS; CDR2 reads YFSETQ. The CDR3 DNA is TGCGCCAGCAGCGAGGGGGGTGCCTACAATGAGCAGTTCTTC. Its protein product is CASSEGGAYNEQFF. Full variable domain (remainder filled in from reference TRBV5-1 and TRBJ2-1): KAGVTQTPRYLIKTRGQQVTLSCSPISGHRSVSWYQQTPGQGLQFLFEYFSETQRNKGNFPGRFSGRQFSNSRSEMNVSTLELGDSALYLCASSEGGAYNEQFFGPGTRLTVL.

This chain uses TRBV29-1 with TRBJ2-1; no reliable D call. Germline V lookup: CDR1 SQVTM, CDR2 ANQGSEA. This CDR3 spans 14 amino acids. CDR3 protein: CTVIGGSSYNEQFF. CDR3 DNA sequence: TGCACCGTGATAGGCGGTAGCTCCTACAATGAGCAGTTCTTC.

This chain joins TRBV29-1 and TRBJ1-2; D remains ambiguous. This CDR3 is built from 12 residues. Germline CDR1 is SQVTM and CDR2 is ANQGSEA. The V gene lost 4 bases and the J gene lost 4 bases, with 10 bases spanning the gap. CDR3 residues: CSVGRTAYGYTF. CDR3 DNA sequence: TGCAGCGTTGGACGAACCGCCTATGGCTACACCTTC.

The chain links TRBV7-6 to TRBJ2-1; 7 nucleotides agree with TRBD2. In germline, CDR1 is SGHVS, CDR2 FNYEAQ. With V trimmed by 3 bases and J by 5 bases, 7 bases remained unmatched. CDR3 length equals 15 residues. CDR3 sequence (DNA): TGTGCCAGCAGCTTTCAAAGGGAGGGCCACAATGAGCAGTTCTTC. Translated: CASSFQREGHNEQFF.

The sample holds one count of this clone. This chain uses TRBV9 with TRBJ2-7; D is perhaps TRBD2 (5 bases). CDR1 is SGDLS, CDR2 YYNGEE, per germline. The CDR3 is 13 residues long. The germline V and J ends were trimmed by 3 bases and 3 bases, with 10 bases remaining between them. CDR3 loop: CASSAGYNYEQYF. DNA for the CDR3: TGTGCCAGCAGCGCGGGATACAACTACGAGCAGTACTTC.

The chain is built from TRBV11-1 and TRBJ2-1; D might be TRBD2 (6 bases). Trimming took off 2 bases at V and 6 bases at J, with 11 bases between the two ends. The CDR3 is 14 amino acids. CDR1 is SGHAT and CDR2 is FQDESV in the germline V gene (reference sequence). The CDR3 is CASSLSGLLNEQFF. The DNA of the CDR3 is TGTGCCAGCAGCTTATCGGGACTCCTCAATGAGCAGTTCTTC.

V and J are TRBV28 and TRBJ1-4; D is unclear. This CDR3 is built from 12 residues. Trimming took 7 bases from V and 7 from J, leaving 10 bases between them. Germline V lookup: CDR1 MDHEN, CDR2 SYDVKM. CDR3 amino acids: CASNRDSEKLFF. The CDR3 DNA follows: TGTGCCAGCAATCGGGATTCTGAAAAACTGTTTTTT. The full variable domain, rest sourced from reference TRBV28 and TRBJ1-4, is DVKVTQSSRYLVKRTGEKVFLECVQDMDHENMFWYRQDPGLGLRLIYFSYDVKMKEKGDIPEGYSVSREKKERFSLILESASTNQTSMYLCASNRDSEKLFFGSGTQLSVL.

Concerning this clone: Other DNA sequences in the sample encode the same CDR3. The chain recombines TRBV7-2 with TRBJ2-7; D is undetermined. Germline loops: CDR1 SGHTA, CDR2 FQGNSA. This CDR3 comprises 14 residues. Trimming cost V 0 bases and J 3 bases, with 9 bases left between them. The CDR3 DNA reads as TGTGCCAGCAGCTTAGCCCCCGACGGCTACGAGCAGTACTTC. It codes for CASSLAPDGYEQYF.

CDR3 in DNA: TGTGCCAGCAGCTTCCTTAGTGGGGAGACCGGGGAGCTGTTTTTT. Protein: CASSFLSGETGELFF. The chain recombines TRBV5-4 with TRBJ2-2, with a possible D match to TRBD2 (5 bases). CDR3 length equals 15 residues. Germline V gives CDR1 SGHNT, CDR2 YYREEE (reference sequence). V was shortened by 2 bases and J by 5 bases, with 13 bases between the two germline ends.

The chain is built from TRBV10-3 and TRBJ1-4, with D possibly matching TRBD1 (5 bases). Trimming removed 7 bases at V and 4 bases at J, with 10 bases between. This CDR3 comprises 13 residues. Germline V gene data show CDR1 as ENHRY and CDR2 as SYGVKD. CDR3 residues: CAITRDFNEKLFF. The CDR3 DNA reads TGTGCCATCACAAGGGACTTTAATGAAAAACTGTTTTTT.

The V gene is TRBV7-3, the J gene TRBJ2-3, with unresolved D. This CDR3 comprises 13 residues. V was clipped by 5 bases and J by 6 bases, with 12 bases between them. Germline V CDR1 and CDR2: SGHTA, FQGTGA. DNA for the CDR3: TGTGCCAGCAGCCCGGAAACGTGGGATACGCAGTATTTT. Translating it yields CASSPETWDTQYF.

This clone was seen only a few times. Compared with germline, one end of the junction differs, possibly owing to a read error. This sequence joins TRBV2 and TRBJ2-7; D is perhaps TRBD2 (6 bases). This CDR3 comprises 14 residues. Germline assignment: CDR1 SNHLY and CDR2 FYNNEI. This CDR3 is CASSPSTGVRFLDF. The CDR3 region has the DNA TGTGCCAGCAGTCCCTCCACGGGGGTCCGATTTTTGGACTTC.

The V gene is TRBV6-5, the J gene TRBJ2-5; 7 bases agree with TRBD1. The CDR3 is made up of 14 amino acids. V lost 5 bases and J lost 1; bases outside the gene matches: 4. CDR1 is MNHEY, CDR2 SVGAGI, per germline. The CDR3 loop reads CASSKTGPQETQYF. CDR3 coding DNA: TGTGCCAGCAGTAAGACAGGGCCCCAAGAGACCCAGTACTTC.

The V call is TRBV7-8, the J call TRBJ2-3, with 14 positions matching TRBD2. The CDR3 has 19 amino acids. The germline V gene has CDR1 SGHVS and CDR2 FQNEAQ. V was pared by 4 bases and J by 0 bases, with 9 bases of the junction left unmatched. As DNA, the CDR3 is TGTGCCAGCAGCTCTCCCGGGACTAGCGGGAGACGAAGCACAGATACGCAGTATTTT. This gives the protein CASSSPGTSGRRSTDTQYF.

The genes are TRBV11-3 and TRBJ2-1; D call uncertain. The germline V and J ends were trimmed by 2 bases and 0 bases, with 2 bases remaining between them. The CDR3 consists of 13 residues. Germline assignment: CDR1 SGHNT and CDR2 YENEEA. The CDR3 loop is CASSLFSYNEQFF. For the CDR3, the DNA is TGTGCCAGCAGCTTATTCTCCTACAATGAGCAGTTCTTC.

The rearrangement joins TRBV29-1 to TRBJ2-7; 7 positions agree with TRBD2. The V gene end was trimmed by 4 bases and the J gene end by 3 bases; junction bases not matched to a gene: 6. The CDR3 has 13 amino acids. Per germline, CDR1 SQVTM and CDR2 ANQGSEA. CDR3 region: CSVVSGINYEQYF. The CDR3 DNA sequence: TGCAGCGTTGTCAGCGGGATAAACTACGAGCAGTACTTC.

This chain joins TRBV5-1 and TRBJ2-2; the D gene is possibly TRBD1 (6 bases). V lost 4 bases and J 2 bases, leaving 9 bases between the germline ends. The CDR3 is 14 amino acids. In germline, CDR1 is SGHRS, CDR2 YFSETQ. The CDR3 here is CASSQGRNTGELFF. The CDR3 DNA reads as TGCGCCAGCAGCCAGGGGCGAAACACCGGGGAGCTGTTTTTT. The full variable domain, completed using reference TRBV5-1 and TRBJ2-2, is KAGVTQTPRYLIKTRGQQVTLSCSPISGHRSVSWYQQTPGQGLQFLFEYFSETQRNKGNFPGRFSGRQFSNSRSEMNVSTLELGDSALYLCASSQGRNTGELFFGEGSRLTVL.

The CDR3 here is CASLRVTGELFF. The CDR3 bases are TGTGCCAGCCTAAGGGTTACCGGGGAGCTGTTTTTT. This chain uses TRBV5-8 with TRBJ2-2, with D uncertain. The CDR3 is 12 amino acids. V shed 7 bases and J shed 5 bases, with 9 bases lying between them. Germline V CDR1 and CDR2: SGHTS, YDEGEE. Looking up the rest from reference TRBV5-8 and TRBJ2-2 gives the full variable domain: EAGVTQSPTHLIKTRGQQATLRCSPISGHTSVYWYQQALGLGLQFLLWYDEGEERNRGNFPPRFSGRQFPNYSSELNVNALELEDSALYLCASLRVTGELFFGEGSRLTVL.

This clone was recorded once. The gene calls are TRBV19 and TRBJ1-1; 11 bases fit TRBD1. Per germline, CDR1 LNHDA and CDR2 SQIVND (reference sequence). This CDR3 has 14 residues. The junction had 6 bases not matched to a gene; V was cut back by 7 bases and J by 5 bases. CDR3 bases: TGTGCCAGTAAACTGGGACAGGGGGATACTGAAGCTTTCTTT. Translation gives CASKLGQGDTEAFF.

Note on this clone: With a much larger clone just one base away, this may be a read error. Other DNA sequences within the sample encode an identical CDR3. The chain has TRBV6-5 and TRBJ1-3; the D is unclear. CDR3 length: 11 residues. Germline lookup yields CDR1 MNHEY and CDR2 SVGAGI. The ends were cut back, 3 bases at V and 3 bases at J, with 0 bases in the middle. CDR3 in DNA: TGTGCCAGCAGTTATGGAAACACCATATATTTT. This gives the protein CASSYGNTIYF.

This rearrangement joins TRBV5-1 to TRBJ2-7; D might be TRBD1 (5 bases). This CDR3 contains 14 residues. Trimming took 6 bases from V and 3 from J, leaving 16 bases between them. Germline loops: CDR1 SGHRS, CDR2 YFSETQ. CDR3 nucleotide sequence: TGCGCCAGCACCTATCAGGGAAACGGCTACGAGCAGTACTTC. It is translated as CASTYQGNGYEQYF.